Sequencing of this TCR beta chain was carried out in a study of PD-1 blockade in classical Hodgkin lymphoma. V lost 1 base and J lost 4, with 6 bases in between. This CDR3 region has 13 residues. In germline, CDR1 is SGHRS, CDR2 YFSETQ. This clone was found a few times. This sample also contains other DNA sequences that code for the same CDR3. In every patient, relapse followed autologous stem cell transplantation, while exposure to brentuximab vedotin differed. Profiled with immunoSEQ multiplex PCR; TCRdb holds only in-frame clones, not every one. The table has around 45,000 clones, roughly 78% seen once.

Sequenced material: peripheral blood mononuclear cells (PBMCs), taken before the second cycle of nivolumab. V and J are TRBV5-1 and TRBJ1-5; no definite D call. This receptor was identified in a human donor with classical Hodgkin lymphoma. The CDR3 loop reads CASSLSDNQPQHF. The CDR3 region has the DNA TGCGCCAGCAGCTTGTCAGATAATCAGCCCCAGCATTTT.